These T cell receptor beta chains were read from a single sample in a study of cytomegalovirus exposure and HLA in healthy donors. Here immunoSEQ multiplex PCR was the method, and the copy in TCRdb shows in-frame clones only, minus some. The data show roughly 70,000 clones, over 70% seen once. Sequencing was carried out using PBMCs. The receptor source for this set is a human donor in good health. CDR3s include the opening cysteine and the closing phenylalanine or tryptophan. A D gene is named only where the DNA matches it firmly. Rows may omit the clone size; those that give it use once, few, many or a size class.

TRBJ1-1 | . | TRBV30 | once | CAWSGEGRGEAFF | TGTGCCTGGAGCGGGGAGGGAAGGGGTGAAGCTTTCTTT
TRBJ2-1 | TRBD2 | TRBV9 | . | CASSGGGSKNEQFF | TGTGCCAGCAGCGGGGGCGGGAGCAAGAATGAGCAGTTCTTC
TRBJ2-1 | TRBD2 | TRBV29-1 | . | CSVEAPSGGLYNEQFF | TGCAGCGTTGAAGCGCCTAGCGGAGGCCTCTACAATGAGCAGTTCTTC
TRBJ2-3 | TRBD1 | TRBV7-9 | . | CASSPGQGSSTDTQYF | TGTGCCAGCAGCCCTGGACAGGGTTCGAGCACAGATACGCAGTATTTT
TRBJ1-5 | TRBD1 | TRBV30 | . | CAWSVRGTGNGPQHF | TGTGCCTGGAGTGTTAGAGGGACAGGGAACGGGCCCCAGCATTTT
TRBJ2-1 | . | TRBV4-2 | . | CASSQDRRPGYNEQFF | TGTGCCAGCAGCCAAGATAGGAGACCCGGCTACAATGAGCAGTTCTTC
TRBJ2-7 | . | TRBV18 | once | CASSPLTGRVYEQYF | TGTGCCAGCTCACCGCTGACAGGCCGGGTATACGAGCAGTACTTC
TRBJ2-7 | . | TRBV6-5 | . | CASHSARPYEQYF | TGTGCCAGCCACTCTGCGCGCCCCTACGAGCAGTACTTC
TRBJ2-3 | TRBD1 | TRBV4-1 | . | CASGDRQGPDTQYF | TGCGCCAGCGGGGACCGACAGGGCCCAGATACGCAGTATTTT
TRBJ2-3 | . | TRBV6-1 | . | CASSLLQASTDTQYF | TGTGCCAGCAGTCTACTCCAGGCTAGCACAGATACGCAGTATTTT
TRBJ2-1 | . | TRBV10-1 | . | CASSSSSSFFNEQFF | TGCGCCAGCAGCTCTAGCTCATCCTTCTTCAATGAGCAGTTCTTC
TRBJ2-1 | TRBD2 | TRBV7-9 | few | CASSPPFRLAGGYNEQFF | TGTGCCAGCAGCCCCCCGTTCCGACTAGCGGGAGGGTACAATGAGCAGTTCTTC
TRBJ2-4 | TRBD2 | TRBV15 | . | CATTRGGKAKNIQYF | TGTGCCACCACCCGCGGGGGGAAAGCCAAAAACATTCAGTACTTC
TRBJ1-2 | TRBD1 | TRBV28 | . | CASSLGGRGLGYTF | TGTGCCAGCAGCCTCGGGGGCAGGGGGCTTGGCTACACCTTC
TRBJ1-1 | . | TRBV6-5 | . | CASSYSLAALGTEAFF | TGTGCCAGCAGTTACTCCTTAGCCGCTCTGGGCACTGAAGCTTTCTTT
TRBJ1-2 | TRBD1 | TRBV29-1 | . | CSVAETGGNYGYTF | TGCAGCGTTGCAGAGACAGGGGGAAACTATGGCTACACCTTC
TRBJ2-2 | TRBD2 | TRBV5-4 | once | CASSQRTRSNTGELFF | TGTGCCAGCAGCCAACGGACTAGGTCGAACACCGGGGAGCTGTTTTTT
TRBJ1-5 | TRBD1 | TRBV19 | . | CASSPGTASFLYNQPQHF | TGTGCCAGTAGTCCAGGGACAGCGAGCTTTCTTTACAATCAGCCCCAGCATTTT
TRBJ1-2 | . | TRBV18 | few | CASSPPPQEVYGYTF | TGTGCCAGCTCACCACCGCCCCAGGAAGTCTATGGCTACACCTTC
TRBJ2-5 | . | TRBV7-6 | . | CASSLDREETQYF | TGTGCCAGCAGCTTAGACAGGGAGGAGACCCAGTACTTC